The 7 T cell receptor beta chains listed next were all sequenced from one sample in a study of T cell responses to AZD1222 COVID-19 vaccine. The assay was immunoSEQ multiplex PCR, and TCRdb's table has in-frame clones only and misses some. This table has 95,000 or so clones, around 90% appearing once. The sample consisted of peripheral blood, taken on day 0 of AZD1222 vaccination. Receptor source: an adult in good health.

This clone was found once. The chain joins TRBV5-1 to TRBJ2-3; 8 nucleotides match TRBD2. From germline, CDR1 is SGHRS and CDR2 YFSETQ. V gave up 4 bases and J gave up 7 bases; unmatched junction bases: 5. The CDR3 spans 13 residues. The CDR3 DNA sequence: TGCGCCAGCAGCCCGGGGGGGAGCAATACGCAGTATTTT. Translating gives CASSPGGSNTQYF.

This clone has just one count. The CDR3 nucleotides read TGCGCCAGCAGCAGGGGACAGGCGAAAGAGACCCAGTACTTC. Translated: CASSRGQAKETQYF. The chain joins TRBV5-1 to TRBJ2-5; 8 bases map to TRBD1. This CDR3 region has 14 residues. Trimming took 4 bases from V and 3 from J; bases not matched to a gene: 5. Germline values: CDR1 SGHRS, CDR2 YFSETQ.

CDR3 region: CASSYKGFSGNTIYF. CDR3 nucleotide sequence: TGTGCCAGCAGCTACAAGGGATTCTCTGGAAACACCATATATTTT. J is TRBJ1-3 and V is TRBV6-5; D unclear. The CDR3 has 15 residues. Trimming took off 6 bases at V and 0 bases at J, with 12 bases between the two ends. Germline V CDR1 and CDR2: MNHEY, SVGAGI.

The chain recombines TRBV28 with TRBJ1-3, with TRBD1 identical over 7 bases. The CDR3 extends over 17 amino acids. Germline values: CDR1 MDHEN, CDR2 SYDVKM. Trimming took 4 bases from V and 0 from J; bases not matched to a gene: 9. CDR3 nucleotides: TGTGCCAGCAGTTCTCCCCAGGGGGTACACTCTGGAAACACCATATATTTT. Translated, it gives CASSSPQGVHSGNTIYF.

The V and J genes are TRBV3-1 (or the pseudogene TRBV3-2) and TRBJ2-7; 7 nucleotides align to TRBD2. Per the germline V gene, CDR1 is LGHDT and CDR2 is YNNKEL (reference sequence). Losses at the gene ends were 5 bases for V and 4 bases for J; bases not matched to a gene: 11. This CDR3 spans 15 amino acids. This CDR3 reads CASSYGLDSLYEQYF. CDR3 in DNA: TGTGCCAGCAGCTACGGACTAGACTCTCTTTACGAGCAGTACTTC.

The chain has TRBV6-4 and TRBJ2-1, with 10 nucleotides matching TRBD2. There are 15 residues in the CDR3. J was trimmed by 5 bases and V by 1 base; bases with no gene match: 2. Germline CDR1 MRHNA, CDR2 SNTAGT. CDR3 region: CASSDLAGGNNEQFF. The CDR3, as DNA: TGTGCCAGCAGTGACTTAGCGGGGGGAAACAATGAGCAGTTCTTC.

The chain has TRBV5-1 and TRBJ1-1, with no clear D. Germline V lookup: CDR1 SGHRS, CDR2 YFSETQ. The CDR3 totals 13 residues. Deletions cut 2 bases from V and 0 bases from J, with 5 bases between. The CDR3 nucleotides read TGCGCCAGCAGCTTAACGGTGAACACTGAAGCTTTCTTT. This codes for CASSLTVNTEAFF.